These T cell receptor beta chains were read from a single sample in a study of breast tumors, draining lymph nodes, adjacent tissues. In TCRdb, the multiplex PCR reads were re-called with MiXCR into one record per CDR3 protein. The table shows tens of thousands of distinct CDR3 sequences, with 20% to 25% occurring only once. Sequenced sample: breast tumor tissue. These receptor sequences come from a female donor with breast cancer. Some clones in this sample may be carry-over from other donors' samples. The CDR3 runs from the conserved cysteine through the conserved F or W. D genes are given only for firm matches. Clone size is stated in some rows and not others, as once, few, many or a class when expanded.

TGTGCCAGCTCCCGGGACTTGACCTACGAGCAGTACTTC,CASSRDLTYEQYF,-,many,TRBJ2-7,TRBV6-1
TGCAGTGCTAGCCCCACAATGAACACTGAAGCTTTCTTT,CSASPTMNTEAFF,-,-,TRBJ1-1,TRBV20-1
TGTGCCAGCAGCCCAGGGCCGAACACCGGGGAGCTGTTTTTT,CASSPGPNTGELFF,-,few,TRBJ2-2,TRBV7-7
TGTGCCAGTAGTCCCCAAGGACGGACCTACAATGAGCAGTTCTTC,CASSPQGRTYNEQFF,-,few,TRBJ2-1,TRBV19
TGTGCCAGTAGTATCCGGACTAGCGGGAGGTCTGGCAATGAGCAGTTCTTC,CASSIRTSGRSGNEQFF,TRBD2,many,TRBJ2-1,TRBV19
TGCAGTGCTAGAGGGACTAGCGGGCGGCGGCAGTACTTC,CSARGTSGRRQYF,TRBD2,-,TRBJ2-7,TRBV20-1
TGTGCCAGCAGCTTGGGGGACAGGGTTACACCCCTCCACTTT,CASSLGDRVTPLHF,TRBD1,-,TRBJ1-6,TRBV5-6
TGTGCCAGTAGTATAAGTGTCGGCAGGGCGACTGGGGCCAACGTCCTGACTTTC,CASSISVGRATGANVLTF,-,many,TRBJ2-6,TRBV19
TGTGCCATTTTTTCGACGAGGGGCATTAACTATGGCTACACCTTC,CAIFSTRGINYGYTF,-,once,TRBJ1-2,TRBV10-3
TGTGCCAGCAGTGTCGGAGAGATTGAGCAGTTCTTC,CASSVGEIEQFF,-,-,TRBJ2-1,TRBV6-1
TGTGCCAGCAGTTTGGAAGGGAATGAGCAGTTCTTC,CASSLEGNEQFF,-,-,TRBJ2-1,TRBV27
TGTGCCAACAGCCTCGGGACTGGCTACACAGATACGCAGTATTTT,CANSLGTGYTDTQYF,-,-,TRBJ2-3,TRBV3-1
TGTGCCAGCAGCGTAGAGACCCACGAGCAGTACTTC,CASSVETHEQYF,-,many,TRBJ2-7,TRBV9
TGCGCCAGCAGTGTCAGGGTAGATACGCAGTATTTT,CASSVRVDTQYF,-,-,TRBJ2-3,TRBV10-2
TGTGCCAGTAGTATTCGACAAGGTTTGTATCAGCCCCAGCATTTT,CASSIRQGLYQPQHF,-,few,TRBJ1-5,TRBV19
TGTGCCAGCAGCCAATCTTGGATGAACACTGAAGCTTTCTTT,CASSQSWMNTEAFF,-,-,TRBJ1-1,TRBV4-2
TGTGCCAGCAGCTTAGTGGCTAGCGGGAGTGGGACAGATACGCAGTATTTT,CASSLVASGSGTDTQYF,TRBD2,many,TRBJ2-3,TRBV7-9
TGCAGCGTTGAAGCCCCAGGGGCCTACGAGCAGTACTTC,CSVEAPGAYEQYF,-,-,TRBJ2-7,TRBV29-1
TGTGCCAGCAGTTTTTGGGCCATCCAGCGGGAATACGAGCAGTACTTC,CASSFWAIQREYEQYF,TRBD2,-,TRBJ2-7,TRBV28
TGTGCCAGTAGTCAGAATGCCGGGACTTATAATTCACCCCTCCACTTT,CASSQNAGTYNSPLHF,-,many,TRBJ1-6,TRBV19
TGTGCCAGCAGTGAAGGCCCGACAGGCGAACAAGAGACCCAGTACTTC,CASSEGPTGEQETQYF,-,many,TRBJ2-5,TRBV6-1